A single T cell receptor beta chain is shown here with its context. What it binds is not known. From germline, CDR1 is KGHDR and CDR2 SFDVKD. This CDR3 has 14 amino acids. The V gene end was trimmed by 5 bases and the J gene end by 7 bases; junction bases not matched to a gene: 6. The data derive from a study of CD8+CD57+ T cells in acquired aplastic anemia. TCR beta VDJ and CDR3 profiling used genomic DNA as template. One entry per CDR3 protein results from TCRdb running MiXCR on the reads. The sample comprises about 190,000 distinct CDR3 sequences, roughly half of which are singletons, and approximately 15% rests with the top ten. Study observations and caveats: Any difference that existed in CD8+ Simpson's diversity between patients and controls was not significant.

V gene TRBV24-1 combines with J gene TRBJ2-1; 8 positions agree with TRBD1. The sequence was obtained from a human donor in good health, serving as a control. The source material was sorted CD4+, CD8+, or CD8+CD57+ T cells (not recorded which) from PBMCs. CDR3 residues: CATSGTGIRNEQFF. DNA of the CDR3: TGTGCCACCAGTGGGACAGGGATTAGAAATGAGCAGTTCTTC.